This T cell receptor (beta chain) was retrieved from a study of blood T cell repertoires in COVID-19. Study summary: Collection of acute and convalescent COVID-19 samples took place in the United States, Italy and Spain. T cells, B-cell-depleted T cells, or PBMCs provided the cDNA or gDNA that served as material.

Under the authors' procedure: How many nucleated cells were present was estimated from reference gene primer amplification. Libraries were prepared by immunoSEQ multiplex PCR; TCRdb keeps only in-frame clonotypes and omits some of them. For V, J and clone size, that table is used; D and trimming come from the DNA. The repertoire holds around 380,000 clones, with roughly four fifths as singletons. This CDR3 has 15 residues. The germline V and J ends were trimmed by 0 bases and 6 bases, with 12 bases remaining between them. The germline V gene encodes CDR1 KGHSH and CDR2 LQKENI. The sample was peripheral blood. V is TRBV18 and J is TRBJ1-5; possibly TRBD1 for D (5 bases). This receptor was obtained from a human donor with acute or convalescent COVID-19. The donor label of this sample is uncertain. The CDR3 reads CASSPPPNQGQPQHF. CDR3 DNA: TGTGCCAGCTCACCACCCCCCAACCAGGGTCAGCCCCAGCATTTT.